The present T cell receptor (beta chain) was sequenced within a study of shared clonotypes between healthy human individuals (dated by TCRdb to about 2020). In terms of the full investigation: A few men and two women, aged 18 to 49 years, made up the cohort. Per donor, three plates each were used for CD4 naive and CD4 memory, two for CD8 naive, and one for CD8 memory. To estimate repertoire size and how much clonotype sharing occurs between individuals, the study deeply sequenced the blood TCR repertoires of 5 or 6 healthy adults. Different laboratories and diverse techniques were used to prepare libraries and sequence TCR repertoires, to increase sequencing depth and limit assay-specific biases. Per donor, leukapheresis produced somewhere between about 0.9 and 9.5 billion PBMCs. On the study overall, not on this receptor specifically: Rarefaction of sorted-subset datasets indicated incomplete sequencing despite the large sequencing depth. Sampling was limited to blood, and TCR repertoires in tissue likely differ from TCR repertoires in blood. The genetic and exposure-history diversity represented was limited by the small number of donors. Pairwise subsampling indicated that sequencing depth was expected to affect the degree of clonotype sharing among donors. Across four donors, approximately 5% of naive CD4, around 3.3% of naive CD8, under 2.5% of memory CD4, and roughly 0.41% of memory CD8 clonotypes were shared. Naive subsets generally had larger estimated clonotype richness than memory subsets. Higher generation probabilities were observed for clonotypes shared by all four sorted-subset donors than for non-shared clonotypes.

Donors were healthy HIV-negative adults with no recently reported acute infections or vaccinations. Every donor was a Caucasian adult living in Nashville, Tennessee, USA. Magnetic negative selection was used to enrich CD4+ T cells, after which naive cells were positively selected on CD45RA and the negative fraction became the memory subset. Blood was obtained by leukapheresis, after which PBMCs were separated by Ficoll-Histopaque density gradient centrifugation and cryopreserved in liquid nitrogen vapor phase. Purity and quantity of every magnetically sorted T cell population were checked by analytical flow cytometry. Each sorted fraction had its genomic DNA isolated and then quantified by UV absorbance on a Nanodrop 2000c. About this clone: It has no known antigen specificity. Qualities for individual bases were not recorded, and no much larger clone is one base off.

Using the deep immunoSEQ assay, TCR CDR3 regions were amplified from genomic DNA by multiplex PCR. Extracted genomic DNA from each cell subset was spread evenly across all wells of several immunoSEQ 96-well plates, with each plate serving as a replicate. Each replicate PCR for sorted subsets received around 0.2 ug genomic DNA, equal to roughly 30,000 T cell genomes. Purified libraries were measured with a Qubit 3.0 fluorometer, size-checked on a Bioanalyzer 2100, and measured again with the KAPA Library Quantification kit. Every immunoSEQ 96-well plate was sequenced on a dedicated single-read 150-cycle Illumina NextSeq 550 flow cell. The authors' pipeline ran thus. The immunoSEQ output contained only junctional sequences without quality scores, so filtering could not match that applied to full-length reads. Sequences were annotated with PyIR, a Python wrapper for IgBLAST v1.9, and V/J genes and CDR3 were assigned using IMGT germline references. Reads with weak V/J assignments (E-value above 1e-6), missing CDR3, stop codons, out-of-frame junctions, or ambiguous translated residues were removed. V3J clonotypes were defined as sequences sharing an identical inferred V gene, J gene, and CDR3 amino acid sequence. Percentage overlap between repertoires was calculated by dividing the number of shared unique clonotypes by the size of the smaller repertoire. Three approaches were used to assess repertoire richness: RTK rarefaction, the Chao1 estimator, and Recon v2.1 estimates of unobserved clonotypes. OLGA was used to compute generation probabilities for all TCRbeta clonotypes that the gDNA method yielded from a few donors. TCRdb obtained this table from immuneACCESS and retained in-frame rearrangements with V and J assigned. These tables miss some clones; where compared with another copy, unresolved V genes account for less than half of the shortfall, and the remainder is unexplained. Clone size and the V and J calls come from that table; the DNA yielded D and trimming. The sample table contains about 1.5 million clones; only one count was recorded for roughly 96% of them. The top ten hold approximately 1% of the sample.

V is pared back by 3 bases and J by 6 bases, with 9 bases lying between the germline termini. The CDR3 contains 12 residues, cysteine and phenylalanine counted. The read is trimmed to its CDR3 DNA, 36 bases read in frame from base 1. Via the germline V gene, CDR1 is MGHRA and CDR2 YSYEKL. This clonotype was sampled from a man aged 25-45 years in good health. Sample: naive CD4+ T cells sorted from blood. The meaning of the sample's cell subset or site label: CD45RA+ positively selected. This sequence uses TRBV4-1 and TRBJ2-7, with no confident D gene call. The bases are TGCGCCAGCAGCCAGATGTTGGGCGAGCAGTACTTC. This is translated as CASSQMLGEQYF.